This TCR beta chain was captured in a study of prognosis after radiotherapy for stage I lung cancer. Overall study context: Individuals with stage I non-small cell lung cancer joined the cohort between 2018 and 2019. The study recorded distant metastases in a handful of patients (median approximately 7 months) after radiotherapy and no significant progression in approximately 16.

This clonotype is medium-sized in the sample. Its target is not known. Two-round multiplex PCR on genomic DNA was the method by which TCR beta CDR3 was amplified. First-round PCR, the initial amplification, used primers specific to each TRBV and TRBJ gene. TCRdb used MiXCR to reprocess the multiplex PCR reads, holding one entry per CDR3 protein. The sample lists about 17,000 distinct CDR3 sequences; about a sixth were seen once. Points from the study as a whole: Counts of unique TCR clones fell following stereotactic body radiation therapy, median roughly 9,900 versus 7,200. In patients who developed distant metastases, Shannon entropy measured after stereotactic body radiation therapy was lower, and baseline Shannon entropy was not associated with metastases.

Germline V gives CDR1 SGHTA, CDR2 FQGNSA. The length of the CDR3 is 14 residues. Trimming stripped 2 bases from V and 0 bases from J, with 6 bases between. The sequences come from PBMCs, collected before or after stereotactic body radiation therapy (not recorded which). The receptor was isolated from a donor over 45 with non-small cell lung cancer. The chain carries TRBV7-2 and TRBJ2-3; D remains ambiguous. The CDR3 spells CASSLRRSTDTQYF. In DNA, the CDR3 is TGTGCCAGCAGCTTAAGACGGAGCACAGATACGCAGTATTTT.